This TCR beta chain was identified during a study of radiotherapy plus CTLA-4 blockade in lung cancer. TCRdb keeps only in-frame clones here, not all; method: immunoSEQ multiplex PCR. The sample lists some 60,000 clones; roughly three quarters were seen once. In its sample, this clone was seen a few times. Its cognate antigen is unknown. After removal of 5 bases from V and 1 base from J, the junction contained 5 bases not matched to a gene. CDR1 and CDR2 from the germline V gene are MGHDK and SYGVNS. The CDR3 covers 14 residues. Study conclusions and caveats: Researchers report tumor-derived TCR clones expanding in blood after radiotherapy plus ipilimumab.

This receptor was identified in a human donor with non-small cell lung cancer who had a complete response to radiotherapy plus ipilimumab. The V call is TRBV25-1, the J call TRBJ2-7; 7 bases map to TRBD1. The source was peripheral blood, collected from a patient treated with radiotherapy plus ipilimumab. CDR3 loop: CASSPTGNSYEQYF. The CDR3 DNA follows: TGTGCCAGCAGTCCGACAGGGAATTCCTACGAGCAGTACTTC.